The rows below give T cell receptor beta chains drawn from one sample of a study of PD-1 blockade in classical Hodgkin lymphoma. Profiled with immunoSEQ multiplex PCR; TCRdb holds only in-frame clones, not every one. The sample lists approximately 100,000 clones; approximately 90% were seen once. Specimen: peripheral blood mononuclear cells (PBMCs), collected before the second cycle of nivolumab. The receptors here all came from a human donor with classical Hodgkin lymphoma. Each CDR3 is given with its conserved first and last residue. Fields, in order: clone size, D gene, J gene, V gene, CDR3 protein, CDR3 DNA. A D gene is named only where the DNA matches it firmly. Clone size is given for some rows only: seen once, a few or many times, or a class if the clone is expanded.

>NA|NA|TRBJ2-7|TRBV5-1
CASSPDSSSDEQYF
TGCGCCAGCAGCCCGGACAGTTCGTCCGACGAGCAGTACTTC
>NA|NA|TRBJ1-2|TRBV27
CASTRLEGANYGYTF
TGTGCCAGCACCCGTCTTGAGGGTGCTAACTATGGCTACACCTTC
>once|NA|TRBJ2-5|TRBV7-9
CASRRSPGLQETQYF
TGTGCCAGCAGACGTAGCCCCGGGCTACAAGAGACCCAGTACTTC
>NA|NA|TRBJ1-6|TRBV5-6
CASSLDGVPATLNSPLHF
TGTGCCAGCAGCTTGGATGGGGTCCCCGCTACTCTTAATTCACCCCTCCACTTT
>NA|NA|TRBJ1-5|TRBV19
CASTSEYQPQHF
TGTGCCAGTACCAGCGAATATCAGCCCCAGCATTTT
>once|TRBD1|TRBJ2-3|TRBV6-5
CASSRWDRATDTQYF
TGTGCCAGCAGCCGCTGGGACAGGGCCACAGATACGCAGTATTTT
>NA|NA|TRBJ1-1|TRBV9
CASSVASVNTEAFF
TGTGCCAGCAGCGTAGCGTCCGTAAACACTGAAGCTTTCTTT
>NA|NA|TRBJ2-7|TRBV28
CASSWNGPRAYEQYF
TGTGCCAGCAGTTGGAATGGTCCTCGCGCCTACGAGCAGTACTTC
>NA|TRBD2|TRBJ2-1|TRBV7-9
CASSLRWPSGNYNEQFF
TGTGCCAGCAGCTTAAGATGGCCTAGCGGGAACTACAATGAGCAGTTCTTC
>NA|NA|TRBJ2-1|TRBV28
CASSLPGPGGNEQFF
TGTGCCAGCAGTCTACCGGGACCCGGGGGCAATGAGCAGTTCTTC
>once|TRBD1|TRBJ2-1|TRBV10-3
CAISEPGQGGSYNEQFF
TGTGCCATCAGTGAGCCAGGACAGGGTGGGTCCTACAATGAGCAGTTCTTC
>NA|NA|TRBJ2-3|TRBV30
CAWSGEADTQYF
TGTGCCTGGAGCGGGGAGGCAGATACGCAGTATTTT
>NA|TRBD2|TRBJ2-5|TRBV30
CAWSDRGGAIETQYF
TGTGCCTGGAGTGATCGCGGGGGGGCAATAGAGACCCAGTACTTC
>NA|TRBD1|TRBJ2-7|TRBV6-6
CASSKSGTGGGHEQYF
TGTGCCAGCAGTAAATCCGGGACAGGGGGCGGCCACGAGCAGTACTTC
>NA|NA|TRBJ2-1|TRBV7-2
CASSLGAYNEQFF
TGTGCCAGCAGCTTAGGAGCCTACAATGAGCAGTTCTTC
>NA|NA|TRBJ1-5|TRBV5-1
CASSLELDIHSNQPQHF
TGCGCCAGCAGCTTGGAATTGGACATACATAGCAATCAGCCCCAGCATTTT
>NA|TRBD1|TRBJ2-7|TRBV5-1
CASSLRGQGSSEQYF
TGCGCCAGCAGCTTGCGGGGACAGGGTAGCTCCGAGCAGTACTTC
>once|TRBD1|TRBJ2-3|TRBV2
CASSRDRATDTQYF
TGTGCCAGCAGCCGCGACAGGGCCACAGATACGCAGTATTTT
>once|NA|TRBJ1-4|TRBV19
CASSKAGWSLAATNEKLFF
TGTGCCAGTAGTAAAGCGGGGTGGAGTTTGGCCGCAACTAATGAAAAACTGTTTTTT
>NA|TRBD2|TRBJ2-3|TRBV11-2
CASSPRLAGGTTDTQYF
TGTGCCAGCAGCCCGAGACTAGCGGGGGGGACCACAGATACGCAGTATTTT
>NA|NA|TRBJ1-1|TRBV11-2
CASRGGVFTEAFF
TGTGCCAGCAGAGGAGGGGTATTCACTGAAGCTTTCTTT
>NA|NA|TRBJ2-5|TRBV9
CASSHGRGVETQYF
TGTGCCAGCAGTCATGGGAGGGGGGTCGAGACCCAGTACTTC